This TCR beta chain was captured in a study of cytomegalovirus exposure and HLA in healthy donors. The primer mix had 60 Vbeta and 13 Jbeta primers. Authors' data handling: Roughly 80 million unique TCR beta chains, some 11 million shared, were counted in a later analysis. Repertoires were generated with immunoSEQ multiplex PCR, while TCRdb's copy carries only in-frame clones and drops some. Clonal size and the V and J genes are those of that table, whereas D and trimming came from the DNA. This sample contains some 130,000 clones. Germline values: CDR1 SGHNT, CDR2 YENEEA. This CDR3 contains 13 residues. The germline V and J ends were trimmed by 8 bases and 1 base, with 11 bases remaining between them.

The source is a young man in good health and CMV-seronegative. The sample was PBMCs. The rearrangement joins TRBV11-3 to TRBJ2-5; D perhaps matches TRBD1 (6 bases). CDR3 amino acids: CASGRTVQETQYF. The CDR3 DNA reads TGTGCCAGCGGACGGACAGTCCAAGAGACCCAGTACTTC.